The clone carrying this TCR beta chain occurred a few times. This sample was taken from a study of human T cells and chemical hapten exposure. Germline lookup yields CDR1 SGHNT and CDR2 YYREEE (reference sequence). The CDR3 is 15 amino acids. Trimming removed 4 bases from V and 7 bases from J; junction bases left unmatched: 5. MiXCR, run by TCRdb on the RACE reads, gives a single entry per CDR3 protein. The sample includes roughly 180,000 distinct CDR3 sequences, around 24% seen only once; the top ten take approximately 6.7%. Time point of the sample: patch test 1, 2 weeks after DPC sensitization. Treatment of the sample: therapeutic diphenylcyclopropenone sensitization with weekly scalp DPC.

This specimen was whole blood, taken in connection with sensitization to the hapten diphenylcyclopropenone (DPC). The source of this sequence is a woman between 50 and 59 years old with alopecia areata. Some clones in this sample may be carry-over from other donors' samples. The rearrangement joins TRBV5-4 to TRBJ2-1; 13 bases are shared with TRBD2. CDR3 loop: CASSPGLAGENEQFF. In DNA, the CDR3 is TGTGCCAGCAGCCCAGGACTAGCGGGAGAAAATGAGCAGTTCTTC. Combining the CDR3 with reference TRBV5-4 and TRBJ2-1 gives the whole variable domain ETGVTQSPTHLIKTRGQQVTLRCSSQSGHNTVSWYQQALGQGPQFIFQYYREEENGRGNFPPRFSGLQFPNYSSELNVNALELDDSALYLCASSPGLAGENEQFFGPGTRLTVL.